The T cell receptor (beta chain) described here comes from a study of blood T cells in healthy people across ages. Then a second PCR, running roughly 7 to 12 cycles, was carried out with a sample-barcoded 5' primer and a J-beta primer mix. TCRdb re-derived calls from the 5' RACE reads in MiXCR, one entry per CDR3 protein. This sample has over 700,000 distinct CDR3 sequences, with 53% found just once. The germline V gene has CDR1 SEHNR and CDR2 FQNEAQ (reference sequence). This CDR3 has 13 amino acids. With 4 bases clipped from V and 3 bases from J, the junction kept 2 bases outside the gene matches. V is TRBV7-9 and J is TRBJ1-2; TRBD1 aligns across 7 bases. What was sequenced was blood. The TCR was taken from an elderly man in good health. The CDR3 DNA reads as TGTGCCAGCAGCTGGCAGGGGGACTATGGCTACACCTTC. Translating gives CASSWQGDYGYTF.